The 7 T cell receptor beta chains listed next were all sequenced from one sample in a study of cytomegalovirus exposure and HLA in healthy donors. 60 Vbeta and 13 Jbeta primers were used in PCR. Sequencing was performed with immunoSEQ multiplex PCR; in TCRdb, only in-frame clones are kept and a portion is missing. The sample has about 140,000 clones, about three quarters seen once. Sequencing used PBMCs. These receptors originate from a young man in good health and CMV-seropositive.

The V gene is TRBV5-1, the J gene TRBJ1-4; the D is unclear. The CDR3 is made up of 17 amino acids. Germline loops: CDR1 SGHRS, CDR2 YFSETQ. Trimming cost V 7 bases and J 3 bases, with 22 bases left between them. The CDR3 region has the DNA TGCGCCAGCCAAACGGGGTTAGACTTGGGCTCTAATGAAAAACTGTTTTTT. Translation: CASQTGLDLGSNEKLFF.

The chain employs TRBV7-3 and TRBJ1-5, with D unclear. The CDR3 length is 17 residues. CDR1 SGHTA and CDR2 FQGTGA come from the germline V gene. Trimming took off 1 base at V and 0 bases at J, with 13 bases between the two ends. Here the CDR3 DNA reads TGTGCCAGCAGCTTAAATGAGGGCGGATATAGCAATCAGCCCCAGCATTTT. The encoded protein is CASSLNEGGYSNQPQHF.

This clone has just a few counts. The gene calls are TRBV6-6 and TRBJ1-1; D call uncertain. The V gene lost 5 bases and the J gene lost 6 bases, with 16 bases spanning the gap. This CDR3 comprises 14 residues. Germline CDR1 MNHNY, CDR2 SVGAGI (reference sequence). The DNA of the CDR3 is TGTGCCAGCAGTCGGGGTGACCCCAGGCCTGAAGCTTTCTTT. It encodes CASSRGDPRPEAFF.

This clone was picked up a small number of times. V is TRBV11-2 and J is TRBJ2-7, with 8 positions matching TRBD1. The CDR3 has 15 amino acids. Germline-derived CDR1 and CDR2 are SGHAT and FQNNGV. V gave up 0 bases and J gave up 4 bases; unmatched junction bases: 5. CDR3 sequence: CASSLDSTGVYEQYF. In nucleotides, the CDR3 is TGTGCCAGCAGCTTAGACTCGACAGGGGTGTACGAGCAGTACTTC. The entire variable domain, with the rest obtained from reference TRBV11-2 and TRBJ2-7, is as follows: EAGVAQSPRYKIIEKRQSVAFWCNPISGHATLYWYQQILGQGPKLLIQFQNNGVVDDSQLPKDRFSAERLKGVDSTLKIQPAKLEDSAVYLCASSLDSTGVYEQYFGPGTRLTVT.

The CDR3 DNA sequence: TGTGCCGAGGGGACAGAGAATTCTGGGGCCAACGTCCTGACTTTC. This translates into CAEGTENSGANVLTF. V and J are TRBV6-1 and TRBJ2-6, with TRBD1 matching over 7 bases. J gave up 1 base and V 11 bases, and 8 bases lay outside the gene matches. This CDR3 is built from 15 residues. Germline V gene lookup returns CDR1 MNHNS and CDR2 SASEGT.

A few counts support this clone. V usage is TRBV27 and J usage is TRBJ2-4; weak D call: TRBD1 (5 bases). The CDR3 consists of 16 residues. V lost 4 bases, J lost 3 bases, and 16 bases lay in between. CDR1 and CDR2 from the germline V gene are MNHEY and SMNVEV (reference sequence). CDR3 nucleotides: TGTGCCAGCAGTTCCGGTTTGGCAGACAGCAAAAACATTCAGTACTTC. Translating it yields CASSSGLADSKNIQYF.

In its sample, this clone was seen a few times. The rearrangement uses TRBV6-5 and TRBJ2-7, with D maybe TRBD1 (6 bases). V gave up 5 bases and J gave up 5 bases, with 13 bases separating them. CDR3 length equals 13 residues. The germline CDR1 and CDR2 sequences are MNHEY and SVGAGI. The CDR3 loop reads CASSPTGSHEQYF. CDR3 DNA: TGTGCCAGCAGTCCGACAGGTAGCCACGAGCAGTACTTC.